This TCR beta chain originates from a study of CD8+CD57+ T cells in acquired aplastic anemia. Study-level findings and limits: Overlapping CD8+ CDR3 repertoires of patients and controls contained around 30 shared sequences. Lower diversity marked CD8+CD57+ cells in patients, relative to total CD4+ and CD8+ pools. CD8+ Simpson's diversity in patients was not significantly different from that in controls.

V shed 0 bases and J 3 bases; nucleotides not matched to a gene: 7. This CDR3 region has 16 residues. The germline CDR1 and CDR2 sequences are SGDLS and YYNGEE. TCR beta VDJ combinations and CDR3 sequences were profiled from genomic DNA. Using its own MiXCR run on the reads, TCRdb lists one record per CDR3 protein. The top ten hold 80% to 90% of the sample, which has about 20,000 distinct CDR3 sequences, 40% seen once. Details on this clonotype: The antigen is unknown.

Patients who underwent sequencing had shown CD8+CD57+ cell expansion by flow cytometry. The V and J genes are TRBV9 and TRBJ2-3; TRBD2 matches at 7 bases. The sequence derives from a human donor with aplastic anemia. What was sequenced was CD8+CD57+ T cells sorted from PBMCs. Subset noted: bead-enriched CD8+CD57+ effector memory T cells from SAA patients. CDR3 sequence reads: CASSVDGGSGTDTQYF. In nucleotides, the CDR3 is TGTGCCAGCAGCGTAGACGGCGGGAGCGGGACAGATACGCAGTATTTT.